The clone carrying this T cell receptor beta chain was counted between two and nine times. Its specificity is not known. V was shortened by 4 bases and J by 7 bases, with 16 bases between the two germline ends. The CDR3 extends over 14 amino acids. Germline CDR1 and CDR2: LNHDA and SQIVND (reference sequence). This entry belongs to a study of CD8+CD57+ T cells in acquired aplastic anemia. TCR beta VDJ and CDR3 profiling used genomic DNA as template. Via MiXCR, TCRdb re-called the reads, giving one row per CDR3 protein. The table has under 200,000 distinct CDR3 sequences, around 52% seen once; the top ten hold around a third. Study results and limitations: A set of twenty-nine CD8+ CDR3 sequences was shared between patients and controls, and these sequences appeared highly expressed in patients.

CD8+CD57+ cell expansion had been shown by flow cytometry in patients chosen for sequencing. The specimen sequenced was sorted CD4+, CD8+, or CD8+CD57+ T cells (not recorded which) from PBMCs. The receptor was isolated from a human donor with aplastic anemia. The chain is built from TRBV19 and TRBJ1-1, with no clear D. The DNA for the CDR3 is TGTGCCAGTAGTAGGGGTGATCAGGTGGGTGAAGCTTTCTTT. It encodes CASSRGDQVGEAFF.